The TCR beta chain described here comes from a study of shared clonotypes between healthy human individuals. General study findings and limits: Relative to memory subsets, naive subsets generally showed larger estimated richness. Exclusively blood specimens were collected; tissue repertoires likely differ.

On this clone itself: Its antigen remains unidentified.

V shed 3 bases and J shed 4 bases, with 6 bases lying between them. Germline CDR1 is LNHDA and CDR2 is SQIVND (reference sequence). This CDR3 contains 12 residues. Deep was the level used in running the assay. Each replicate PCR on the sorted subsets used about 220 ng DNA (around 31,000 T cell genomes). Generated by immunoSEQ multiplex PCR, the TCRdb table keeps only in-frame clones and is missing some. The repertoire holds about 1 million clones, with about 75% as singletons. Material: memory CD4+ T cells sorted from blood. Subset of the sample: CD45RA-negative fraction. This clonotype originated in a man between 18 and 29 years old in good health. This sequence joins TRBV19 and TRBJ1-2, with no clear D. The CDR3 nucleotides read TGTGCCAGTAGTATTCACGGCTATGGCTACACCTTC. It specifies CASSIHGYGYTF.